Below are 6 T cell receptor beta chains sequenced from a single sample in a study of blood T cell repertoires in COVID-19. Libraries were prepared by immunoSEQ multiplex PCR; TCRdb keeps only in-frame clonotypes and omits some of them. Among about 200,000 clones, approximately 84% were seen once, and the ten largest hold roughly 4.5%. The sample taken for sequencing was peripheral blood. The source is a man in his fifties with acute or convalescent COVID-19.

J is TRBJ2-7 and V is TRBV5-5, with 8 bases matching TRBD1. The junction had 5 bases not matched to a gene; V was cut back by 4 bases and J by 2 bases. The length of the CDR3 is 14 residues. Germline V gives CDR1 SGHKS, CDR2 YYEKEE (reference sequence). CDR3 DNA: TGTGCCAGCAGCCTAACAGGGGGTCCCTACGAGCAGTACTTC. Protein product: CASSLTGGPYEQYF.

This rearrangement joins TRBV12-3 or TRBV12-4 to TRBJ2-5; D perhaps matches TRBD1 (6 bases). V was pared by 7 bases and J by 1 base, with 10 bases between. This CDR3 has 13 amino acids. The CDR3 bases are TGTGCCAGCACCGGACAGATCCAAGAGACCCAGTACTTC. It encodes CASTGQIQETQYF.

A single count supports this clone. V usage is TRBV11-2 and J usage is TRBJ1-1; the match to TRBD1 covers 7 bases. V trimming: 4 bases; J trimming: 7 bases; junction bases outside the gene matches: 6. The CDR3 is made up of 13 amino acids. Germline CDR1 SGHAT, CDR2 FQNNGV. The CDR3 nucleotides read TGTGCCAGCAGCTATGACAGGGAATATGAAGCTTTCTTT. It is translated as CASSYDREYEAFF.

This rearrangement joins TRBV6-5 to TRBJ2-7, with TRBD1 identical over 8 bases. CDR1 is MNHEY and CDR2 is SVGAGI in the germline V gene. CDR3 length equals 15 residues. The V segment lost 3 bases and the J segment 3 bases; nucleotides outside the gene matches: 7. In DNA, the CDR3 is TGTGCCAGCAGTTATGCCGGGACAGGCAGCTACGAGCAGTACTTC. Its translation is CASSYAGTGSYEQYF.

The gene calls are TRBV30 and TRBJ1-1; the D is unclear. Germline CDR1 is GTSNPN and CDR2 is SVGIG (reference sequence). V shed 0 bases and J shed 6 bases, with 8 bases lying between them. CDR3 length equals 12 residues. The CDR3 coding sequence is TGTGCCTGGAGTGTCAACAGCCCTGAAGCTTTCTTT. It encodes CAWSVNSPEAFF.

This clone has just a few counts. This chain links TRBV5-1 with TRBJ1-5, with TRBD1 identical over 7 bases. Trimming took 6 bases from V and 4 from J; bases not matched to a gene: 13. The CDR3 length is 16 residues. The V gene's germline CDR1 is SGHRS and CDR2 YFSETQ. Here the CDR3 DNA reads TGCGCCAGCATCGGCGGTCGAAGACAGGGAAATCAGCCCCAGCATTTT. Residues: CASIGGRRQGNQPQHF.